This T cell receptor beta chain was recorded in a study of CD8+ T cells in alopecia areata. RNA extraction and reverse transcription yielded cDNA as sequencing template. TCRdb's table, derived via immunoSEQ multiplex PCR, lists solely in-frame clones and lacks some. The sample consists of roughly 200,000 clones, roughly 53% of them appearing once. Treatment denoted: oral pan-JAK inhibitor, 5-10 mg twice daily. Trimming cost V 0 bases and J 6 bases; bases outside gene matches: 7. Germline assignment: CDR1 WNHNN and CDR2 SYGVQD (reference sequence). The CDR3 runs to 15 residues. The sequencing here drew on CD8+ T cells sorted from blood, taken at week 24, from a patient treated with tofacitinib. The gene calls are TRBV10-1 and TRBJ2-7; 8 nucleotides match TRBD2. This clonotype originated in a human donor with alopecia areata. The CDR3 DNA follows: TGCGCCAGCAGTGAGTCGAGTAGCGGGGTTCGCGAGCAGTACTTC. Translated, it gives CASSESSSGVREQYF.